This passage covers 19 T cell receptor beta chains from one sample sequenced in a study of T-cell reconstitution after alpha-beta-depleted transplantation in children. It was with unique molecular identifiers that the TCRbeta library was prepared. MiXCR was run by TCRdb on the PCR reads, yielding one entry per CDR3 protein. The table shows 700,000 to 950,000 distinct CDR3 sequences, with 15% to 20% occurring only once. The input for sequencing was PBMCs, mostly from graft donor cells, taken 360 days after TCRalphabeta/CD19-depleted stem cell transplant. These receptors were obtained from a male patient younger than 18 who had a stem cell transplant for acute lymphoblastic leukemia, so the T cells may come from the graft donor.

This chain links TRBV10-3 with TRBJ2-7; D uncertain. The germline gives CDR1 ENHRY, CDR2 SYGVKD. V was clipped by 11 bases and J by 2 bases, with 13 bases between them. This CDR3 has 12 amino acids. CDR3: CAGGLWPYEQYF. The CDR3 coding sequence is TGTGCCGGTGGATTATGGCCCTACGAGCAGTACTTC.

This clonotype was recorded only once. J is TRBJ2-1 and V is TRBV27; TRBD2 matches 13 bases. Germline values: CDR1 MNHEY, CDR2 SMNVEV (reference sequence). CDR3 length equals 19 residues. Trimming cost V 5 bases and J 5 bases; bases outside gene matches: 15. In nucleotides, the CDR3 is TGTGCCAGCAGTCCCCTACTAGCGGGAGGGTATAGTTTTAACAATGAGCAGTTCTTC. Translating gives CASSPLLAGGYSFNNEQFF.

This clonotype came up a few times. This chain links TRBV20-1 with TRBJ2-1; 11 bases match TRBD2. Unmatched junction bases numbered 10, after V lost 8 bases and J lost 4 bases. Per germline, CDR1 DFQATT and CDR2 SNEGSKA (reference sequence). CDR3 size: 15 residues. The CDR3 DNA reads TGCAGTCCAACCGGCGGGACTAGCGGATACAATGAGCAGTTCTTC. This sequence encodes CSPTGGTSGYNEQFF.

This clonotype turned up a few times. V and J are TRBV28 and TRBJ2-5; TRBD1 or TRBD2 may be the D gene (5 bases each). Germline V CDR1 and CDR2: MDHEN, SYDVKM. V shed 3 bases and J shed 0 bases, with 14 bases lying between them. This CDR3 has 16 residues. This CDR3 is CASSLGPPLNQETQYF. CDR3 DNA sequence: TGTGCCAGCAGTTTGGGACCCCCGCTAAACCAAGAGACCCAGTACTTC.

V usage is TRBV12-3 or TRBV12-4 and J usage is TRBJ2-1; D unresolved. The V and J ends lost 7 bases and 9 bases respectively, with 10 bases between them. CDR3 length: 11 residues. The CDR3 reads CASTNTSEQFF. The CDR3 nucleotides are TGTGCCAGCACCAATACCAGTGAGCAGTTCTTC.

This clonotype has only a few counts. CDR3 protein: CASSTLAGSSYEQYF. CDR3 coding DNA: TGCGCCAGCAGCACCCTAGCGGGAAGCTCCTACGAGCAGTACTTC. V gene TRBV5-1 combines with J gene TRBJ2-7, with 9 bases matching TRBD2. Germline CDR1 is SGHRS and CDR2 is YFSETQ. Germline trimming cut 4 bases from V and 0 bases from J; bases unmatched to any gene: 5. This CDR3 has 15 amino acids.

This clonotype was seen a handful of times. This chain uses TRBV27 with TRBJ2-7; D unresolved. The CDR3 is made up of 16 amino acids. V gave up 3 bases and J gave up 5 bases, with 20 bases separating them. From germline, CDR1 is MNHEY and CDR2 SMNVEV (reference sequence). The CDR3 nucleotides are TGTGCCAGCAGTTTGGCTGGCACCGAGTGGGATGACGAGCAGTACTTC. Its protein is CASSLAGTEWDDEQYF.

This clonotype was recorded at least ten times. The V gene is TRBV12-3 or TRBV12-4, the J gene TRBJ2-2; 9 bases line up with TRBD1. Germline trimming cut 6 bases from V and 6 bases from J; bases unmatched to any gene: 11. CDR3 size: 16 residues. The chain's CDR3 is CASSPRDRVDAGELFF. For the CDR3, the DNA is TGTGCCAGCAGCCCCCGGGACAGGGTGGATGCCGGGGAGCTGTTTTTT.

J is TRBJ2-3 and V is TRBV5-6, with D perhaps matching TRBD1 (5 bases). Trimming shortened V by 4 bases and J by 2 bases, and 14 bases separated the two germline ends. Per germline, CDR1 SGHDT and CDR2 YYEEEE. The CDR3 is made up of 15 amino acids. CDR3 nucleotide sequence: TGTGCCAGCAGCATCCGGACATGGCACACAGATACGCAGTATTTT. Its protein product is CASSIRTWHTDTQYF.

V and J are TRBV7-9 and TRBJ1-4; tentatively, D is TRBD1 (5 bases). V was trimmed by 4 bases and J by 4 bases, leaving 13 bases between them. In germline, CDR1 is SEHNR, CDR2 FQNEAQ (reference sequence). This CDR3 has 15 residues. The CDR3 loop reads CASSSETAINEKLFF. The CDR3 region has the DNA TGTGCCAGCAGCTCCGAGACAGCTATTAATGAAAAACTGTTTTTT.

This clonotype was observed a few times. V gene TRBV5-1 combines with J gene TRBJ2-7, with D hard to call. Germline V lookup: CDR1 SGHRS, CDR2 YFSETQ. CDR3 length: 14 amino acids. Trimming stripped 2 bases from V and 4 bases from J, with 13 bases between. As DNA, the CDR3 is TGCGCCAGCAGCTTCTATGGCAGAGATTACGAGCAGTACTTC. As protein: CASSFYGRDYEQYF.

V is TRBV7-2 and J is TRBJ2-3, with TRBD2 matching 8 bases. This CDR3 comprises 16 residues. Germline V gene data show CDR1 as SGHTA and CDR2 as FQGNSA. After removal of 1 base from V and 4 bases from J, the junction contained 7 bases not matched to a gene. CDR3: CASSLEYAGGADTQYF. The DNA for the CDR3 is TGTGCCAGCAGCTTAGAATACGCGGGAGGCGCAGATACGCAGTATTTT. The variable domain in full, with the rest retrieved from reference TRBV7-2 and TRBJ2-3, is GAGVSQSPSNKVTEKGKDVELRCDPISGHTALYWYRQSLGQGLEFLIYFQGNSAPDKSGLPSDRFSAERTGGSVSTLTIQRTQQEDSAVYLCASSLEYAGGADTQYFGPGTRLTVL.

This clonotype was detected once. The genes are TRBV12-5 and TRBJ2-2; no clear D gene. The germline CDR1 and CDR2 sequences are LGHNT and FRNRAP. The CDR3 runs to 11 residues. The V end was cut by 3 bases, the J end by 9 bases, with 5 bases between. The CDR3 sequence is CASGFPRELFF. The CDR3 DNA is TGTGCTAGTGGTTTTCCCCGGGAGCTGTTTTTT.

The V gene is TRBV7-6, the J gene TRBJ2-1; D possibly corresponds to TRBD1 (8 bases). The germline gives CDR1 SGHVS, CDR2 FNYEAQ. This CDR3 is 17 amino acids long. V lost 5 bases and J 0 bases, leaving 17 bases between the germline ends. In DNA form, the CDR3 reads TGTGCCAGCAGCAGAAAACAGGGGGAGGGCTCCTACAATGAGCAGTTCTTC. Its protein product is CASSRKQGEGSYNEQFF.

The V call is TRBV29-1, the J call TRBJ2-7; 10 nucleotides align to TRBD2. The CDR3 runs 17 residues. V was pared by 1 base and J by 3 bases, with 12 bases of the junction left unmatched. Germline assignment: CDR1 SQVTM and CDR2 ANQGSEA. The CDR3 protein is CSVEGPLAGAKGYEQYF. In DNA form, the CDR3 reads TGCAGCGTTGAAGGGCCCCTAGCGGGAGCGAAAGGCTACGAGCAGTACTTC.

This clonotype was recorded at least ten times. This chain connects TRBV5-1 to TRBJ2-5; D call uncertain. V shed 2 bases and J shed 4 bases, with 6 bases lying between them. The germline V gene has CDR1 SGHRS and CDR2 YFSETQ. The CDR3 extends over 12 amino acids. The CDR3 here is CASSFNVETQYF. The DNA of the CDR3 is TGCGCCAGCAGCTTCAACGTAGAGACCCAGTACTTC.

The V gene is TRBV3-1, the J gene TRBJ2-7; 9 nucleotides agree with TRBD2. V lost 3 bases, J lost 3 bases, and 6 bases stayed unmatched. The germline V gene encodes CDR1 LGHDT and CDR2 YNNKEL (reference sequence). The CDR3 is made up of 15 amino acids. Here the CDR3 reads CASSQATSGNYEQYF. DNA for the CDR3: TGTGCCAGCAGCCAGGCGACTAGCGGAAACTACGAGCAGTACTTC.

The chain joins TRBV5-1 to TRBJ2-7; 7 nucleotides agree with TRBD1. The V segment lost 1 base and the J segment 4 bases; nucleotides outside the gene matches: 5. This CDR3 contains 14 residues. Germline-derived CDR1 and CDR2 are SGHRS and YFSETQ. CDR3 DNA sequence: TGCGCCAGCAGCTTGCACAGGGGCGGTTACGAGCAGTACTTC. This translates into CASSLHRGGYEQYF. Together with reference TRBV5-1 and TRBJ2-7, the CDR3 gives the full variable domain: KAGVTQTPRYLIKTRGQQVTLSCSPISGHRSVSWYQQTPGQGLQFLFEYFSETQRNKGNFPGRFSGRQFSNSRSEMNVSTLELGDSALYLCASSLHRGGYEQYFGPGTRLTVT.

The chain employs TRBV5-1 and TRBJ2-2; 10 positions agree with TRBD2. CDR3 length: 19 amino acids. Germline V gene sequence: CDR1 SGHRS, CDR2 YFSETQ. The trim removed 3 bases at V and 1 base at J, leaving 12 bases unmatched. The DNA of the CDR3 is TGCGCCAGCAGCTGGGCCGAAGTAGCGGGAGGCTTGAACACCGGGGAGCTGTTTTTT. It codes for CASSWAEVAGGLNTGELFF.